The 15 T cell receptor beta chains reported below all come from one sample, sequenced in a study of T-cell memory formation after mild COVID-19. TCRdb reprocessed the 5' RACE reads with MiXCR, giving one entry per CDR3 protein. The sample holds fewer than 450,000 distinct CDR3 sequences, around 20% seen once. Sequenced: PBMCs or a T cell subset sorted from them (not recorded which). The receptor source for this set is an adult woman who had mild COVID-19 (a few samples of this study predate the infection). Cell type and time point are not known.

This clonotype turned up a few times. V is TRBV14 and J is TRBJ1-2, with D perhaps matching TRBD1 (6 bases). Trimming removed 5 bases from V and 8 bases from J, with 15 bases in between. Germline V gene data show CDR1 as SGHDN and CDR2 as FVKESK. This CDR3 has 13 amino acids. CDR3 sequence (DNA): TGTGCCAGCAGCAACACGCAGGGGTTCGGCTACACCTTC. This codes for CASSNTQGFGYTF.

This clonotype was observed once. This sequence joins TRBV12-5 and TRBJ2-5, with D possibly being TRBD1 or TRBD2 (7 bases each). The CDR3 is 15 amino acids. Germline V CDR1 and CDR2: LGHNT, FRNRAP. V shed 5 bases and J shed 3 bases, with 16 bases lying between them. The CDR3 spells CASGPGGANKETQYF. The CDR3 nucleotides read TGTGCTAGTGGTCCAGGGGGGGCGAATAAAGAGACCCAGTACTTC.

In this sample, this clonotype turned up a few times. The chain joins TRBV7-2 to TRBJ1-1; a weak D match, TRBD1 (6 bases). The V end was cut by 1 base, the J end by 1 base, with 10 bases between. Germline lookup yields CDR1 SGHTA and CDR2 FQGNSA. CDR3 length: 15 residues. The CDR3 region has the DNA TGTGCCAGCAGCTTAGACAGGGTCTCGAACACTGAAGCTTTCTTT. Translation: CASSLDRVSNTEAFF.

J is TRBJ2-7 and V is TRBV7-6, with 9 bases that match TRBD1. The junction had 12 bases not matched to a gene; V was cut back by 6 bases and J by 3 bases. CDR1 is SGHVS, CDR2 FNYEAQ, per germline. This CDR3 is built from 16 residues. CDR3 region: CASSPGTGTPYYEQYF. CDR3 bases: TGTGCCAGCAGTCCCGGGACAGGGACCCCATACTACGAGCAGTACTTC.

The chain couples TRBV7-9 to TRBJ2-1; TRBD1 aligns across 8 bases. CDR3 length: 15 amino acids. V lost 5 bases to trimming and J lost 6 bases; unmatched junction nucleotides: 9. Germline V gives CDR1 SEHNR, CDR2 FQNEAQ (reference sequence). The CDR3 bases are TGTGCCAGCAGCGTCTCGGGACAGGTTATCAATGAGCAGTTCTTC. Residues: CASSVSGQVINEQFF.

The chain employs TRBV12-3 or TRBV12-4 and TRBJ1-2; TRBD1 aligns across 8 bases. Trimming took 5 bases from V and 8 from J; bases not matched to a gene: 10. The CDR3 is 14 amino acids. In nucleotides, the CDR3 is TGTGCCAGCAGTCTTACCGGGACAGGAGACGGCTACACCTTC. Translated: CASSLTGTGDGYTF.

The chain has TRBV5-1 and TRBJ2-6; no clear D. The CDR3 consists of 15 residues. Germline-derived CDR1 and CDR2 are SGHRS and YFSETQ. Trimming removed 6 bases from V and 4 bases from J, with 14 bases in between. The CDR3 bases are TGCGCCAGCATGGACGGAAGACCAGGGGCCAACGTCCTGACTTTC. This translates into CASMDGRPGANVLTF.

This clonotype was counted between two and nine times. CDR3 DNA sequence: TGCAGCGTCACCCCAAGCGGGAGATCCTACGAGCAGTACTTC. Amino acid sequence: CSVTPSGRSYEQYF. V is TRBV29-1 and J is TRBJ2-7; TRBD2 aligns across 8 bases. The V segment lost 6 bases and the J segment 1 base; nucleotides outside the gene matches: 8. In germline, CDR1 is SQVTM, CDR2 ANQGSEA. The CDR3 has 14 amino acids.

This clonotype was counted ten times or more. The chain joins TRBV27 to TRBJ2-6; no clear D. V was shortened by 6 bases and J by 0 bases, with 6 bases between the two germline ends. The CDR3 consists of 14 residues. CDR1 is MNHEY, CDR2 SMNVEV, per germline (reference sequence). CDR3 residues: CASRQLSGANVLTF. CDR3 sequence (DNA): TGTGCCAGCAGACAACTCTCTGGGGCCAACGTCCTGACTTTC.

This chain uses TRBV7-9 with TRBJ2-5; 13 bases fit TRBD2. The CDR3 runs to 17 residues. Germline V lookup: CDR1 SEHNR, CDR2 FQNEAQ (reference sequence). The V gene end was trimmed by 4 bases and the J gene end by 7 bases; junction bases not matched to a gene: 12. The CDR3 DNA follows: TGTGCCAGCAGCTCGGGACTAGCGGGACGCCGGATCACGACCCAGTACTTC. This sequence encodes CASSSGLAGRRITTQYF. Full variable domain (remainder filled in from reference TRBV7-9 and TRBJ2-5): DTGVSQNPRHKITKRGQNVTFRCDPISEHNRLYWYRQTLGQGPEFLTYFQNEAQLEKSRLLSDRFSAERPKGSFSTLEIQRTEQGDSAMYLCASSSGLAGRRITTQYFGPGTRLLVL.

V usage is TRBV4-1 and J usage is TRBJ1-2; 7 bases fit TRBD1. There are 15 residues in the CDR3. V lost 1 base and J lost 2; bases outside the gene matches: 4. Germline V lookup: CDR1 MGHRA, CDR2 YSYEKL. DNA for the CDR3: TGCGCCAGCAGCCAAGTTAGGGGACAGAACTATGGCTACACCTTC. Its protein product is CASSQVRGQNYGYTF.

This chain links TRBV18 with TRBJ2-3; the D gene is possibly TRBD2 (6 bases). CDR1 KGHSH and CDR2 LQKENI come from the germline V gene. The CDR3 consists of 17 residues. V dropped 4 bases and J dropped 1 base, with 18 bases sitting between them. The CDR3 DNA reads as TGTGCCAGCTCACGATCGATTAGGACTACCGGCACAGATACGCAGTATTTT. Protein sequence: CASSRSIRTTGTDTQYF.

The V call is TRBV20-1, the J call TRBJ2-5; D gene uncertain. CDR1 DFQATT and CDR2 SNEGSKA come from the germline V gene (reference sequence). The CDR3 runs to 13 residues. V lost 5 bases, J lost 5 bases, and 15 bases lay in between. CDR3 sequence: CSAPGSGRETQYF. The DNA for the CDR3 is TGCAGTGCTCCTGGGTCCGGACGGGAGACCCAGTACTTC.

The chain carries TRBV9 and TRBJ2-7, with D perhaps being TRBD1 or TRBD2 (5 bases each). There are 14 residues in the CDR3. The ends were cut back, 4 bases at V and 0 bases at J, with 11 bases in the middle. The germline V gene encodes CDR1 SGDLS and CDR2 YYNGEE. CDR3 DNA sequence: TGTGCCAGCAGCCCCCGGGACGGCTCCTACGAGCAGTACTTC. Translation gives CASSPRDGSYEQYF. The complete variable domain, with remaining parts taken from reference TRBV9 and TRBJ2-7, reads DSGVTQTPKHLITATGQRVTLRCSPRSGDLSVYWYQQSLDQGLQFLIQYYNGEERAKGNILERFSAQQFPDLHSELNLSSLELGDSALYFCASSPRDGSYEQYFGPGTRLTVT.

This clonotype appeared a single time. V and J are TRBV4-1 and TRBJ1-1; D call uncertain. This CDR3 has 13 amino acids. CDR1 MGHRA and CDR2 YSYEKL come from the germline V gene. Trimming took off 4 bases at V and 4 bases at J, with 10 bases between the two ends. DNA for the CDR3: TGCGCCAGCAGCCTTCAGGCCTCCACTGAAGCTTTCTTT. As protein: CASSLQASTEAFF.